This TCR beta chain is from a study of blood T cell repertoires in COVID-19. About the research overall: From the United States, Italy and Spain came samples of acute and convalescent COVID-19. Sources were T cells, B-cell-depleted T cells, or PBMCs; the material itself was cDNA or gDNA.

Per the study methods: Cell counts per sample came from amplifying reference gene primers. TCRdb keeps only in-frame clones here, not all; method: immunoSEQ multiplex PCR. V, J and clone size are taken as reported in that table, and D and trimming were inferred from the DNA itself. Among 200,000 to 250,000 clones listed, about 82% were seen once. This CDR3 is built from 13 residues. J gave up 5 bases and V 6 bases, and 5 bases lay outside the gene matches. CDR1 is MNHNY and CDR2 is SVGAGI in the germline V gene (reference sequence). This clone was seen a single time. The chain combines TRBV6-6 with TRBJ2-7, with TRBD1 identical over 9 bases. The sequence came from a man older than 75 with acute or convalescent COVID-19. The sequenced material came from peripheral blood. CDR3 amino acids: CASSLGQGNEQYF. The CDR3 DNA sequence: TGTGCCAGCAGCCTAGGACAGGGGAACGAGCAGTACTTC.